This T cell receptor (beta chain) was found in a study of T cells in localized non-small cell lung cancer. Broader study findings: Of the top 100 tumor clones, median approximately 50 were in adjacent lung, approximately 29 among its top 100. A single tumor region was sequenced, leaving heterogeneity possible.

A word on this clone: Its antigen remains unidentified.

Clones were sequenced by immunoSEQ multiplex PCR, and TCRdb holds only the in-frame ones, with some missing. The sample has about 2,500 clones, less than 45% seen once. The input for sequencing was lung tumor tissue, taken before any cancer treatment. This receptor was taken from a male donor at least 60 years old with stage I squamous cell lung carcinoma.

This CDR3 reads CASSFWDSSGNTIYF. In DNA, the CDR3 is TGTGCCAGCAGTTTTTGGGACAGCTCTGGAAACACCATATATTTT. This chain uses TRBV11-3 with TRBJ1-3; 7 nucleotides agree with TRBD1. The CDR3 loop spans 15 amino acids. The ends lost 6 bases at V and 0 bases at J; junction bases unmatched: 5. Per the germline V gene, CDR1 is SGHNT and CDR2 is YENEEA.